The sample holds a few counts of the clone carrying this T cell receptor beta chain. Its specificity is unknown. Assay: immunoSEQ multiplex PCR; the TCRdb copy retains only in-frame clones and omits some. This table holds about 1,200 clones, under 20% found once. This sample was included in a study of tumour-infiltrating T cells in Burkitt lymphoma. The wider study: This cohort included all epidemiological subtypes of Burkitt lymphoma. Overall and progression-free survival were predicted by productive clonality. Findings and limits, study-wide: Several public clonotypes were shared across many Burkitt lymphoma patients.

Germline values: CDR1 MNHEY, CDR2 SVGAGI. V was pared by 2 bases and J by 4 bases, with 11 bases between. CDR3 length: 14 residues. The receptor comes from a human donor with Burkitt lymphoma. The sequenced sample was tumor tissue. The chain is built from TRBV6-5 and TRBJ1-1; weak D call: TRBD1 (5 bases). CDR3 in DNA: TGTGCCAGCAGTTACGGAGGGGTCAGCACTGAAGCTTTCTTT. Translated: CASSYGGVSTEAFF.